This is a list of T cell receptor beta chains from one sample in a study of patients and donors after allogeneic stem cell transplantation. MiXCR, applied by TCRdb to the RT-PCR reads, yields one record per CDR3 protein. The data contain roughly 180,000 distinct CDR3 sequences, around 41% of them seen just once; the ten biggest clones take up about 35%. The sequencing sample was made of blood, either unsorted or a sorted T cell fraction (not recorded which). These receptors all come from a human donor who was either an allogeneic HSCT recipient or a stem cell or donor lymphocyte infusion donor (not recorded which). It is not recorded whose cells these are; they may come from a transplant donor. The CDR3 runs from the conserved cysteine through the conserved F or W. D genes are given only for firm matches. Clone size is shown for a subset of rows, as once, few, many or a class of expanded clone.

DNA	CDR3	D	J	size	V
TGTGCCACCAGTGATTTAGCAGGCAATCAGCCCCAGCATTTT	CATSDLAGNQPQHF	-	TRBJ1-5	-	TRBV24-1
TGTGCCAGCAGCCAATGGACTGGCTCCACAGATACGCAGTATTTT	CASSQWTGSTDTQYF	-	TRBJ2-3	few	TRBV14
TGTGCCAGCAGCTCCCCCTTAGGGGTTGAGCGGTTCTTC	CASSSPLGVERFF	-	TRBJ2-1	-	TRBV7-2
TGTGCCAGCAGCCTGGAAGGCGGGAGTACAGATACGCAGTATTTT	CASSLEGGSTDTQYF	TRBD2	TRBJ2-3	-	TRBV5-6
TGTGCCAGTAGTTTCTGGACAAGAGATGGCTACACCTTC	CASSFWTRDGYTF	-	TRBJ1-2	-	TRBV19
TGTGCCAGCAGCTTACCAGGGGCCACTGAAGCTTTCTTT	CASSLPGATEAFF	-	TRBJ1-1	-	TRBV11-2
TGCAGTGCTACGACTAGCGGGAGGGCCCGGATCACCGGGGAGCTGTTTTTT	CSATTSGRARITGELFF	TRBD2	TRBJ2-2	-	TRBV20-1
TGTGCCAGCAGTGGCGAAGTCACTGAAGCTTTCTTT	CASSGEVTEAFF	-	TRBJ1-1	few	TRBV12-3/TRBV12-4
TGTGCCAGCAGCGAACAGGAGGGGCCACTAAACTATGGCTACACCTTC	CASSEQEGPLNYGYTF	-	TRBJ1-2	-	TRBV9
TGTGCCAGCAGTTCATCCCGGGACACCAAACAAGAGACCCAGTACTTC	CASSSSRDTKQETQYF	-	TRBJ2-5	-	TRBV28
TGCGCCAGCAGCCAAGAGGGGCAGCTCTATGGCTACACCTTC	CASSQEGQLYGYTF	-	TRBJ1-2	-	TRBV4-1
TGCAGTGCTAGAGATCGCGCGGAAACTAACTATGGCTACACCTTC	CSARDRAETNYGYTF	-	TRBJ1-2	-	TRBV20-1
TGTGCCAGCAGTGCCTTGGGACAGGGATACAATCAGCCCCAGCATTTT	CASSALGQGYNQPQHF	TRBD1	TRBJ1-5	-	TRBV28
TGTGCCAGCAGCTTAGGGGATAAGACCTACGAGCAGTACTTC	CASSLGDKTYEQYF	-	TRBJ2-7	-	TRBV13
TGTGCCAGTACCTTGGGGGTCACCGGGGAGCTGTTTTTT	CASTLGVTGELFF	-	TRBJ2-2	-	TRBV9
TGTGCCAGCAGTGAAGGAGGAACCCGAGATTTCTATGGCTACACCTTC	CASSEGGTRDFYGYTF	-	TRBJ1-2	-	TRBV25-1
TGTGCCACCAGTGATTTCAAAGGTACTAGCACAGATACGCAGTATTTT	CATSDFKGTSTDTQYF	-	TRBJ2-3	-	TRBV24-1
TGTGCCAGCAGTTACCCCCTCGTATTGGGGCCAGGGCAGCCCCAGCATTTT	CASSYPLVLGPGQPQHF	-	TRBJ1-5	few	TRBV6-2/TRBV6-3
TGTGCCAGCAGCCAGGAACAGGGGTGGTATGAAAAACTGTTTTTT	CASSQEQGWYEKLFF	TRBD1	TRBJ1-4	-	TRBV4-2
TGTGCCAGCAGGGGCGGAGAACCCCTCCACTTT	CASRGGEPLHF	-	TRBJ1-6	few	TRBV21-1
TGTGCCAGCAGCTTGTCGCGGGAGGGCCTCCGGGAGACCCAGTACTTC	CASSLSREGLRETQYF	TRBD2	TRBJ2-5	-	TRBV11-1
TGTGCCACCAGCACCGGTTGGTTTGGGGCCGGGGAGCTGTTTTTT	CATSTGWFGAGELFF	-	TRBJ2-2	-	TRBV24-1
TGTGCCAGCAGTTACTCAGGACTAGCGAACACCGGGGAGCTGTTTTTT	CASSYSGLANTGELFF	TRBD2	TRBJ2-2	-	TRBV6-6
TGCAGCTTCCGAGGGAGGATTAGCACAGATACGCAGTATTTT	CSFRGRISTDTQYF	-	TRBJ2-3	-	TRBV29-1
TGTGCCAGCAGCTTCGGATCGACTAATGAAAAACTGTTTTTT	CASSFGSTNEKLFF	-	TRBJ1-4	few	TRBV13
TGTGCCAGTCGGATCCGGGACTACAATGAGCAGTTCTTC	CASRIRDYNEQFF	-	TRBJ2-1	-	TRBV7-2
TGCGCCAGCAGCTGGACAGGGGGCAATTACGAGCAGTACTTC	CASSWTGGNYEQYF	TRBD1	TRBJ2-7	-	TRBV5-1
TGTGCCAGCAGCCTAAACGGACAGAGCTCCTACAATGAGCAGTTCTTC	CASSLNGQSSYNEQFF	-	TRBJ2-1	-	TRBV7-2
TGTGCCAGCTCCTGGGGAATCACCGGGGAGCTGTTTTTT	CASSWGITGELFF	-	TRBJ2-2	-	TRBV4-2
TGTGCCAGCATTTTTCTCGGGCAGGATTTCACTGAAGCTTTCTTT	CASIFLGQDFTEAFF	-	TRBJ1-1	-	TRBV6-6
TGCAGTGCTAGAGATCTGCGGCGCAGGTCAGATACGCAGTATTTT	CSARDLRRRSDTQYF	-	TRBJ2-3	-	TRBV20-1
TGCAGTGGAGACAGCCGGAACACTGAAGCTTTCTTT	CSGDSRNTEAFF	-	TRBJ1-1	few	TRBV20-1